The present T cell receptor (beta chain) was sequenced within a study of cytomegalovirus exposure and HLA in healthy donors. As for the study in general: The 110 or so validation repertoires used the same platform as the 666 first-cohort repertoires, a later analysis reported. Findings and caveats of the study: TCR clusters originating in the first cohort tended to co-occur in the roughly 120 validation repertoires, according to a later analysis. Reports indicated that the classifier achieved high specificity and sensitivity in diagnosing cytomegalovirus status. The study recorded 160 or so TCR beta chains that were cytomegalovirus-associated.

Some clones are missing from TCRdb's copy, which holds only in-frame ones; the method was immunoSEQ multiplex PCR. In the table there are roughly 140,000 clones, around 90% of which are singletons. On this clone itself: Its cognate antigen is unknown.

The germline gives CDR1 SGHRS, CDR2 YFSETQ. The CDR3 loop spans 13 amino acids. Trimming at V came to 3 bases and at J to 9 bases, leaving 3 bases not matched to a gene. This chain joins TRBV5-1 and TRBJ2-1, with 10 nucleotides matching TRBD1. The receptor comes from a man between 18 and 29 years old in good health and CMV-seropositive. The sequenced sample was PBMCs. CDR3 bases: TGCGCCAGCAGCTGGACAGGGGGAGGTGAGCAGTTCTTC. Residues: CASSWTGGGEQFF.